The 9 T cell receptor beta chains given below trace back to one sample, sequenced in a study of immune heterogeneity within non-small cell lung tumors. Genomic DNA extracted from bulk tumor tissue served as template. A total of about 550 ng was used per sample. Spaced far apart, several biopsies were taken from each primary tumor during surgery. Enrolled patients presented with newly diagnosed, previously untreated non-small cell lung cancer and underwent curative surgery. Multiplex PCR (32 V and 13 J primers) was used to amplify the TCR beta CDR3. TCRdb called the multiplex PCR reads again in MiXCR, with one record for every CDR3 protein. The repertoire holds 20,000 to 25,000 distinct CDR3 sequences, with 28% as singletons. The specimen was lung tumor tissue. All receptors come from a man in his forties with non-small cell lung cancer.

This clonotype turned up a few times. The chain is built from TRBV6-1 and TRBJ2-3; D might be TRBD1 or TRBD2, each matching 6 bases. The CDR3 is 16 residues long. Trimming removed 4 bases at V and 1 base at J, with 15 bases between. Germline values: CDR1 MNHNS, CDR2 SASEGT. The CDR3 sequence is CASSVGGRKGTDTQYF. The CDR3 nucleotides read TGTGCCAGCAGTGTTGGGGGGCGAAAAGGCACAGATACGCAGTATTTT.

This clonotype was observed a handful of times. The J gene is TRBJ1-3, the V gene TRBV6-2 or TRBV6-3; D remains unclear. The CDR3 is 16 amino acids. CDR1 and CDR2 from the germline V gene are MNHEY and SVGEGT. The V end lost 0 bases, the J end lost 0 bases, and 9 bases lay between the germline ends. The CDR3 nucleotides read TGTGCCAGCAGTTACTCCGGCAGCATCTCTGGAAACACCATATATTTT. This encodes CASSYSGSISGNTIYF.

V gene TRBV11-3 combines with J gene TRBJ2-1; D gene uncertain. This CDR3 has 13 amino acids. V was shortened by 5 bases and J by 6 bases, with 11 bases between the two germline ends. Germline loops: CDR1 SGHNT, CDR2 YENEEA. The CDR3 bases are TGTGCCAGCAGCCCATCGTTCGCCAATGAGCAGTTCTTC. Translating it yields CASSPSFANEQFF.

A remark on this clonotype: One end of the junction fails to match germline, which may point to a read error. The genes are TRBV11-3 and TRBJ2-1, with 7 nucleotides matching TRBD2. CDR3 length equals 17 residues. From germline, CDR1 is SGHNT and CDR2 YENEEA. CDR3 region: CASSSAGEQLLGNEHFF. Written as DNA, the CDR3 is TGTGCCAGCAGCTCCGCGGGAGAGCAACTACTAGGCAATGAGCACTTCTTC.

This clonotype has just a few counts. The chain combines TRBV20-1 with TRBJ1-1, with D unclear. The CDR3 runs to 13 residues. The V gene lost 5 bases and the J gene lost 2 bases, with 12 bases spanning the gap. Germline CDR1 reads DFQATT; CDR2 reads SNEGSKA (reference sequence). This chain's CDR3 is CSAPPQVNTEAFF. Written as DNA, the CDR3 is TGCAGTGCTCCCCCCCAAGTTAACACTGAAGCTTTCTTT.

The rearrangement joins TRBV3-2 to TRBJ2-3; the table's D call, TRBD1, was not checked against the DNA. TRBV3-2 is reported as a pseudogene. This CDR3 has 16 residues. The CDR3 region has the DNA TGTGCCAGCAGACCCGGGGCGCGGGAAGGCACAGATACGCAGTATTTT. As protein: CASRPGAREGTDTQYF.

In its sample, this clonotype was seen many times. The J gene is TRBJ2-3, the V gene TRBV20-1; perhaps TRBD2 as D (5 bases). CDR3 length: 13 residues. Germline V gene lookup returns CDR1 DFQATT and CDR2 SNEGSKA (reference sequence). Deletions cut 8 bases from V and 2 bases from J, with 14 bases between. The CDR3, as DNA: TGCAGTACCCGAGGGATCCACACAGATACGCAGTATTTT. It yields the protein CSTRGIHTDTQYF.

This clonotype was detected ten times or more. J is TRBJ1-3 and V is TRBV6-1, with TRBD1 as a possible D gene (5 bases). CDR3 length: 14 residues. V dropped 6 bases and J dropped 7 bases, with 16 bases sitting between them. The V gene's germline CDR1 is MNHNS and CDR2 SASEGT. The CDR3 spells CASRKSAGGNTIYF. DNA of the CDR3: TGTGCCAGCAGAAAAAGCGCCGGGGGGAACACCATATATTTT.

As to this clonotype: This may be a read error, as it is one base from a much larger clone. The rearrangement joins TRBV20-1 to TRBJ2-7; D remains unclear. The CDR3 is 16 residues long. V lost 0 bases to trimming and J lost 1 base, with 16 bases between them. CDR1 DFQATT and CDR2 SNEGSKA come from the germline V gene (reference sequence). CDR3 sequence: CSARDPVRYASYEQYF. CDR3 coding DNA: TGCAGTGCTAGAGACCCTGTCCGGTACGCTTCCTACGAGCAGTACTTC.